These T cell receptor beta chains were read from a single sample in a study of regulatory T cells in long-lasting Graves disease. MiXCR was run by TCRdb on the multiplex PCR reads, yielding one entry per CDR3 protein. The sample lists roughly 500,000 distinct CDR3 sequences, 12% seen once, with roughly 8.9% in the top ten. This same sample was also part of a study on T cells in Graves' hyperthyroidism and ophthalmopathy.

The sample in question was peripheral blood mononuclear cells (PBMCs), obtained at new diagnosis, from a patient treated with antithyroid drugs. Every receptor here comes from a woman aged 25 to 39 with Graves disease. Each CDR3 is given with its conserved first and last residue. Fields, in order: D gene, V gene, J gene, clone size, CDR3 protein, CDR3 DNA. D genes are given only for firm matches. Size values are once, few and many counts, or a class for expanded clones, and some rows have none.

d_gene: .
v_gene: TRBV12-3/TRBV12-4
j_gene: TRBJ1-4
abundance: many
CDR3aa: CASSSQTGLPEKLFF
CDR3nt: TGTGCCAGCAGTTCCCAAACAGGGCTGCCTGAAAAACTGTTTTTT

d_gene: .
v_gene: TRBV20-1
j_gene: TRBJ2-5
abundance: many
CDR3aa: CSAREARDQETQYF
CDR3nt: TGCAGTGCTAGAGAAGCGAGGGATCAAGAGACCCAGTACTTC

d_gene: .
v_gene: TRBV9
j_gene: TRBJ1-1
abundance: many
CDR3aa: CASSAITGNTEAFF
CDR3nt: TGTGCCAGCAGCGCCATAACAGGGAACACTGAAGCTTTCTTT

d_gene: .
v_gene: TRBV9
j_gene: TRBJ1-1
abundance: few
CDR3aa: CASNLDLAFF
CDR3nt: TGTGCCAGCAACCTTGACCTAGCTTTCTTT

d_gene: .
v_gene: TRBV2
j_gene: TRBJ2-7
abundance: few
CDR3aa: CASSMQGYEQYF
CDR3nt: TGTGCCAGTAGTATGCAGGGTTACGAGCAGTACTTC

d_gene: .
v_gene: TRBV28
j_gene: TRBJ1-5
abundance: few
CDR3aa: CVSSFFTPNSNQPQHF
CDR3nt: TGTGTCAGCAGTTTTTTTACCCCAAACTCAAATCAGCCCCAGCATTTT

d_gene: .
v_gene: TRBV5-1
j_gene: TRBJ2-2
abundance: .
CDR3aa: CASSLGDPNTGELFF
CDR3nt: TGCGCCAGCAGCTTGGGGGACCCGAACACCGGGGAGCTGTTTTTT

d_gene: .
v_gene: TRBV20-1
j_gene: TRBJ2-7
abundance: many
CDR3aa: CSARVPSQTSGREQYF
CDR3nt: TGCAGTGCTAGAGTCCCCTCACAGACCTCCGGGCGCGAGCAGTACTTC

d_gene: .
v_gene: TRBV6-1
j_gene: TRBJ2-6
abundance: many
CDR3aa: CARPGALTF
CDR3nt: TGTGCCCGGCCAGGGGCTCTGACTTTC

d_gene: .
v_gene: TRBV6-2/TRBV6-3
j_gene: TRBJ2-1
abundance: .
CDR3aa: CASSFPPKDGIRNEQFF
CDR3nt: TGTGCCAGCAGTTTCCCGCCCAAGGACGGTATTAGGAATGAGCAGTTCTTC

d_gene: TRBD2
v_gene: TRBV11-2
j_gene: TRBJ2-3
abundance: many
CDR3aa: CASSGGLAGEGDTQYF
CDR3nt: TGTGCCAGCAGCGGCGGACTAGCGGGAGAGGGAGATACGCAGTATTTT

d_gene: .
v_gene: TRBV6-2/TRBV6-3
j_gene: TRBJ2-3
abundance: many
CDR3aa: CASSYSFPRTTDTQYF
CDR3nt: TGTGCCAGCAGTTACTCTTTTCCCCGAACCACAGATACGCAGTATTTT

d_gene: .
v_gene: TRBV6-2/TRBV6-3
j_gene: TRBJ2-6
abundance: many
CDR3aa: CASSYVGMPGANVLTF
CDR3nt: TGTGCCAGCAGTTACGTGGGGATGCCTGGGGCCAACGTCCTGACTTTC

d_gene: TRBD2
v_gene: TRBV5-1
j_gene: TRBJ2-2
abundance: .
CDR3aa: CASSLGGRITGELFF
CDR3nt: TGCGCCAGCAGCTTAGGCGGGAGAATTACCGGGGAGCTGTTTTTT

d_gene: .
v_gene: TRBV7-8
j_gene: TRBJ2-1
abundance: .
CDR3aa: CASSIDRDTYNEQFF
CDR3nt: TGTGCCAGCAGCATAGACCGGGACACGTACAATGAGCAGTTCTTC

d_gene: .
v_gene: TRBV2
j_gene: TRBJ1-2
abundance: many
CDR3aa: CASSEVMYGYTF
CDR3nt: TGTGCCAGCAGTGAAGTTATGTATGGCTACACCTTC

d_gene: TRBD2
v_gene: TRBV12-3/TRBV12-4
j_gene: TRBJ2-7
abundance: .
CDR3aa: CASSLLGLAGVGASYEQYF
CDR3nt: TGTGCCAGCAGTTTATTGGGACTAGCGGGAGTGGGGGCTTCCTACGAGCAGTACTTC

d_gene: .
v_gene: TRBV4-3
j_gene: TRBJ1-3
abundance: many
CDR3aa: CASSVGPSGAWGNTIYF
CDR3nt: TGCGCCAGCAGCGTAGGACCATCAGGGGCCTGGGGAAACACCATATATTTT

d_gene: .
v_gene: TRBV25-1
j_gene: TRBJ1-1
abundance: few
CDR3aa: CASSAQTATEAFF
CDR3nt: TGTGCCAGCAGTGCCCAGACAGCCACTGAAGCTTTCTTT

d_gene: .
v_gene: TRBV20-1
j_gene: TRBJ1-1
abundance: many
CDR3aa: CSARPGFWGNTEAFF
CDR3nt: TGCAGTGCTAGACCAGGGTTTTGGGGGAACACTGAAGCTTTCTTT

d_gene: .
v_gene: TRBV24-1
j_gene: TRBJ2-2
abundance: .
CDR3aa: CATSGSYTNTGELFF
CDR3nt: TGTGCCACCAGTGGCTCTTACACGAACACCGGGGAGCTGTTTTTT

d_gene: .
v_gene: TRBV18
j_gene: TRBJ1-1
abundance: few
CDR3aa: CASSPGLDTEAFF
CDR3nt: TGTGCCAGCTCACCAGGGCTCGACACTGAAGCTTTCTTT

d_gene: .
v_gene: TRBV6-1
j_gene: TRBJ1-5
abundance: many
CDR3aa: CASSPFGHNQPQHF
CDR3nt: TGTGCCAGCAGTCCTTTCGGCCACAATCAGCCCCAGCATTTT

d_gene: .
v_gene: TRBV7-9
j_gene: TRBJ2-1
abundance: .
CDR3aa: CASSLDGGMVSYNEQFF
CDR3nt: TGTGCCAGCAGCTTAGATGGCGGTATGGTCTCCTACAATGAGCAGTTCTTC

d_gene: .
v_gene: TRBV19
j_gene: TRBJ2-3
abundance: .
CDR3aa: CASNAARSTDTQYF
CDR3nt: TGTGCCAGTAATGCGGCGCGCTCCACAGATACGCAGTATTTT

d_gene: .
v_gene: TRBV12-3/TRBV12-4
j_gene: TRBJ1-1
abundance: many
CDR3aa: CASTGDRGRNTEAFF
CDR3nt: TGTGCCAGCACAGGAGATCGAGGACGGAACACTGAAGCTTTCTTT

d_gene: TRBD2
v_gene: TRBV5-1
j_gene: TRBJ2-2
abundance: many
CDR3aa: CASSPYSGSATGELFF
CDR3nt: TGCGCCAGCAGCCCCTATAGCGGGAGTGCAACCGGGGAGCTGTTTTTT

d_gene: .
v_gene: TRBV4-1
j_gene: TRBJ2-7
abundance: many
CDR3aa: CASSQDPQWRPYEQYF
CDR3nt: TGCGCCAGCAGCCAAGATCCCCAGTGGAGACCCTACGAGCAGTACTTC

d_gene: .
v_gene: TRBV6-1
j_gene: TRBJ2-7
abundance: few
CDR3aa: CASSVAESNEQYF
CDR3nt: TGTGCCAGCAGTGTGGCGGAGTCTAACGAGCAGTACTTC

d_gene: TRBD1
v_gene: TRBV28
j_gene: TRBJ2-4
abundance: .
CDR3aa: CASSPWTGLAKNIQYF
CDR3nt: TGTGCCAGCAGTCCATGGACAGGACTAGCCAAAAACATTCAGTACTTC

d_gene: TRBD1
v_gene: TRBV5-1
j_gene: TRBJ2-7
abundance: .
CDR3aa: CASSSYGQGSYEQYF
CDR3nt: TGCGCCAGCAGCTCTTATGGACAGGGGTCCTACGAGCAGTACTTC

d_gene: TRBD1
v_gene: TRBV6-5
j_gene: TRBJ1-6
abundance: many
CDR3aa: CASSFRQGPYDSPLHF
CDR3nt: TGTGCCAGCAGTTTCCGACAGGGCCCATACGATTCACCCCTCCACTTT

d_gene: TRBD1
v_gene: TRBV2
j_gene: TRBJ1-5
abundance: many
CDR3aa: CASRDRAYGQPQHF
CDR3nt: TGTGCCAGCAGGGACAGGGCGTACGGGCAGCCCCAGCATTTT

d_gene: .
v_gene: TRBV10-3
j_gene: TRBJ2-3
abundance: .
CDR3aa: CAIAGTATDTQYF
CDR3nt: TGTGCCATCGCAGGGACGGCCACAGATACGCAGTATTTT

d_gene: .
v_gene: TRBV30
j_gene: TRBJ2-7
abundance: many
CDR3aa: CAWRDPVQGRNEQYF
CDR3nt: TGTGCCTGGAGAGATCCAGTTCAGGGGAGAAACGAGCAGTACTTC

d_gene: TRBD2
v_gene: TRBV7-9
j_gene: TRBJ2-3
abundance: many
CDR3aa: CASTGGMSGRADTQYF
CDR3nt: TGTGCCAGCACGGGGGGTATGTCAGGGAGGGCAGATACGCAGTATTTT

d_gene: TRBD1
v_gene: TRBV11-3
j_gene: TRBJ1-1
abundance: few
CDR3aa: CASSLDTGGTAEAFF
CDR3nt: TGTGCCAGCAGCTTAGATACAGGGGGCACCGCTGAAGCTTTCTTT

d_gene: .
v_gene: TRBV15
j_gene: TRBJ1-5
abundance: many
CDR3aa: CATSRDGVRINQPQHF
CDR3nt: TGTGCCACCAGCAGAGACGGGGTAAGGATCAATCAGCCCCAGCATTTT

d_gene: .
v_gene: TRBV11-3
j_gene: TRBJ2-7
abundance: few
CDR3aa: CASSPPANYEQYF
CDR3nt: TGTGCCAGCAGCCCTCCCGCAAACTACGAGCAGTACTTC

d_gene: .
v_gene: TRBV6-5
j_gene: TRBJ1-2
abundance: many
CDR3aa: CASSYSAHNYGYTF
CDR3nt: TGTGCCAGCAGTTACTCGGCACATAACTATGGCTACACCTTC

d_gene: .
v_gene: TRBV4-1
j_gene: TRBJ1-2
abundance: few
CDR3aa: CASSQDPTGYGYTF
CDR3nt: TGCGCCAGCAGCCAAGACCCGACAGGCTATGGCTACACCTTC

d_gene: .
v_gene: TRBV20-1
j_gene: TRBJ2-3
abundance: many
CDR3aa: CSAHESTDTQYF
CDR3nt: TGCAGTGCTCACGAAAGCACAGATACGCAGTATTTT

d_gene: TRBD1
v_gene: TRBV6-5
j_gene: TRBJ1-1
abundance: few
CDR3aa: CASSNPTGLNTEAFF
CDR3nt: TGTGCCAGCAGTAACCCGACAGGGCTGAACACTGAAGCTTTCTTT

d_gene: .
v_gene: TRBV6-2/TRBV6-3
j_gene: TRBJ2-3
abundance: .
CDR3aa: CASSQWTTRGTDTQYF
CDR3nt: TGTGCCAGCAGCCAATGGACTACCAGAGGCACAGATACGCAGTATTTT

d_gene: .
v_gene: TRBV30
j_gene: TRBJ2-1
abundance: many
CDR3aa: CAWSVTIREQFF
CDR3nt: TGTGCCTGGAGTGTAACCATTCGGGAGCAGTTCTTC

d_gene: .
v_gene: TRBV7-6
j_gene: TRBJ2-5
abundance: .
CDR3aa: CASSLESRSGKETQYF
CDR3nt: TGTGCCAGCAGCTTAGAATCTCGGAGCGGCAAAGAGACCCAGTACTTC

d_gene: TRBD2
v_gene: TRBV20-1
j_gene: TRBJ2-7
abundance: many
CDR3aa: CSASLPGGTLGEQYF
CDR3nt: TGCAGTGCTAGTCTTCCCGGGGGGACCCTCGGGGAGCAGTACTTC

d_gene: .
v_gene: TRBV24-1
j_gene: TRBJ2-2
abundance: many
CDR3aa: CATSDLQPGGTPGELFF
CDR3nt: TGTGCCACCAGTGATTTGCAGCCCGGGGGAACACCCGGGGAGCTGTTTTTT

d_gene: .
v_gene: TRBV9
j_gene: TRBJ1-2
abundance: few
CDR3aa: CASSSDYPGYTF
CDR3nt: TGTGCCAGCTCCTCGGATTACCCTGGCTACACCTTC

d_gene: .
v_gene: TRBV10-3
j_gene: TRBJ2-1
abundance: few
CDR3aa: CAISESSPTYNEQFF
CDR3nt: TGTGCCATCAGTGAATCGTCGCCCACCTACAATGAGCAGTTCTTC

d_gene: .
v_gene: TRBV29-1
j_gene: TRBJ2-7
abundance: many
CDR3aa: CSVDSPGYEQYF
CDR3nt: TGCAGCGTTGACTCCCCGGGATACGAGCAGTACTTC

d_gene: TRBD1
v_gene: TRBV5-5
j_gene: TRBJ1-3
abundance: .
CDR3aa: CASSRGQLYSGNTIYF
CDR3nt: TGTGCCAGCAGCCGGGGACAGCTCTACTCTGGAAACACCATATATTTT

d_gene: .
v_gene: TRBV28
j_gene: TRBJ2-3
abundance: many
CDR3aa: CASQGTATDTQYF
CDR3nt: TGTGCCAGCCAGGGGACCGCTACAGATACGCAGTATTTT